The 32 T cell receptor beta chains below all came from one sample that was sequenced in a study of blood T cell repertoires in COVID-19. Sequenced by immunoSEQ multiplex PCR; TCRdb stores in-frame clones only, minus some. The sample shows just over 80,000 clones, under 90% of them seen only once. The sequenced material came from peripheral blood. These receptors all stem from an older man with acute or convalescent COVID-19.

The chain employs TRBV7-2 and TRBJ1-1; D is unclear. Germline loops: CDR1 SGHTA, CDR2 FQGNSA. Trimming removed 1 base from V and 6 bases from J, with 9 bases in between. CDR3 length equals 13 residues. CDR3 bases: TGTGCCAGCAGCTTAGAGCGCGGCGCTGAAGCTTTCTTT. The encoded protein is CASSLERGAEAFF.

CDR3 bases: TGTGCCAGCAGCATGGGACAGAGCTCCTACAATGAGCAGTTCTTC. Translation: CASSMGQSSYNEQFF. The chain couples TRBV13 to TRBJ2-1; TRBD1 matches 7 bases. The junction had 4 bases not matched to a gene; V was cut back by 5 bases and J by 0 bases. This CDR3 comprises 15 residues. Per the germline V gene, CDR1 is PRHDT and CDR2 is FYEKMQ (reference sequence).

This clone was counted only a few times. V usage is TRBV10-2 and J usage is TRBJ1-5; TRBD1 agrees at 7 bases. The length of the CDR3 is 13 residues. Germline V gives CDR1 WSHSY, CDR2 SAAADI. J was trimmed by 5 bases and V by 5 bases; bases with no gene match: 3. Here the CDR3 reads CASSRQGDQPQHF. The CDR3 DNA follows: TGCGCCAGCAGTAGACAGGGCGATCAGCCCCAGCATTTT.

The chain is built from TRBV10-3 and TRBJ1-4; D possibly corresponds to TRBD1 (5 bases). V was cut by 1 base and J by 3 bases, with 15 bases left in between. The CDR3 is 17 amino acids. Germline CDR1 reads ENHRY; CDR2 reads SYGVKD. The CDR3 nucleotides are TGTGCCATCAGTGAGTTTCAGGGATTAGGAGCTAATGAAAAACTGTTTTTT. Amino acids: CAISEFQGLGANEKLFF.

V is TRBV28 and J is TRBJ2-7; 8 bases are a match to TRBD1. With V trimmed by 6 bases and J by 3 bases, 7 bases remained unmatched. The germline gives CDR1 MDHEN, CDR2 SYDVKM. CDR3 length: 14 amino acids. CDR3 in amino acids: CASRDTGTGYEQYF. CDR3 sequence (DNA): TGTGCCAGCAGGGATACCGGGACAGGCTACGAGCAGTACTTC.

The chain has TRBV29-1 and TRBJ2-3; tentatively, D is TRBD2 (6 bases). The CDR3 has 11 amino acids. Germline V gene data show CDR1 as SQVTM and CDR2 as ANQGSEA. Between the trimmed V and J ends, which lost 4 bases and 5 bases, there was a span of 7 bases. Written as DNA, the CDR3 is TGCAGCGTTGCCGGGGGAGATACGCAGTATTTT. Translation gives CSVAGGDTQYF.

The chain uses TRBV28 and TRBJ2-7; no clear D gene. Trimming stripped 8 bases from V and 2 bases from J, with 10 bases between. CDR3 length equals 12 residues. Germline CDR1 reads MDHEN; CDR2 reads SYDVKM. CDR3 bases: TGTGCCAGCCAGTACAGCACCTACGAGCAGTACTTC. Protein: CASQYSTYEQYF.

The J gene is TRBJ2-7, the V gene TRBV4-3; D may be TRBD1 (6 bases). V lost 0 bases to trimming and J lost 6 bases, with 15 bases between them. The CDR3 is 15 residues long. From germline, CDR1 is LGHNA and CDR2 YSLEER. CDR3 DNA sequence: TGCGCCAGCAGCCAAGATTCCGCAGGGGTAGGCGAGCAGTACTTC. Protein: CASSQDSAGVGEQYF.

The chain combines TRBV5-1 with TRBJ1-4; 8 nucleotides match TRBD1. Trimming took 7 bases from V and 7 from J; bases not matched to a gene: 21. Germline V gene data show CDR1 as SGHRS and CDR2 as YFSETQ. The length of the CDR3 is 18 residues. Written as DNA, the CDR3 is TGCGCCAGCGCCGCCCGGGGACTGTCGCCACAGGGGGGTGAAAAACTGTTTTTT. It yields the protein CASAARGLSPQGGEKLFF.

CDR3 sequence reads: CASRGYGTGGNQPQHF. CDR3 bases: TGTGCCAGCAGGGGGTACGGGACAGGGGGCAATCAGCCCCAGCATTTT. The chain employs TRBV27 and TRBJ1-5; TRBD1 aligns across 10 bases. The CDR3 runs 16 residues. Losses at the gene ends were 6 bases for V and 2 bases for J; bases not matched to a gene: 7. Germline CDR1 MNHEY, CDR2 SMNVEV (reference sequence).

This chain uses TRBV20-1 with TRBJ2-5; no reliable D call. Trimming pared 1 base from V and 3 bases from J, leaving 3 bases between. The germline gives CDR1 DFQATT, CDR2 SNEGSKA (reference sequence). The CDR3 has 11 residues. CDR3 in amino acids: CSARAEETQYF. The CDR3 DNA follows: TGCAGTGCTAGAGCAGAAGAGACCCAGTACTTC.

The chain carries TRBV27 and TRBJ2-1; the D is unclear. The V end lost 4 bases, the J end lost 2 bases, and 6 bases lay between the germline ends. Germline-derived CDR1 and CDR2 are MNHEY and SMNVEV (reference sequence). The CDR3 totals 13 residues. CDR3 region: CASSSAAYNEQFF. CDR3 bases: TGTGCCAGCAGTTCTGCAGCCTACAATGAGCAGTTCTTC.

The gene calls are TRBV27 and TRBJ2-5, with D possibly TRBD1 on 6 matching bases. The CDR3 is 13 amino acids. V lost 5 bases to trimming and J lost 5 bases, with 12 bases between them. Germline values: CDR1 MNHEY, CDR2 SMNVEV (reference sequence). The CDR3 region is CASSQQGSETQYF. The CDR3 nucleotides read TGTGCCAGCAGTCAACAGGGTTCGGAGACCCAGTACTTC.

This clone was counted a single time. CDR3 nucleotide sequence: TGCGCCAGCAGCCCAACCGGGACAGGGACCTATGGCTACACCTTC. Its protein is CASSPTGTGTYGYTF. This rearrangement joins TRBV4-3 to TRBJ1-2; 9 bases are a match to TRBD1. The germline gives CDR1 LGHNA, CDR2 YSLEER. The length of the CDR3 is 15 residues. J gave up 4 bases and V 4 bases, and 7 bases lay outside the gene matches.

The chain uses TRBV5-1 and TRBJ2-3; 8 nucleotides agree with TRBD2. The CDR3 is 17 residues long. J lost 0 bases, V lost 4 bases, and 10 bases had no gene match. From germline, CDR1 is SGHRS and CDR2 YFSETQ. The CDR3 DNA sequence: TGCGCCAGCAGCCCAACTTTTAGCGGGACTAGCACAGATACGCAGTATTTT. It codes for CASSPTFSGTSTDTQYF.

The sample holds one count of this clone. The CDR3 DNA follows: TGTGCCAGCAGTCTCGTTCTAGCGGGAGGATTCTCCTACGAGCAGTACTTC. Residues: CASSLVLAGGFSYEQYF. The V call is TRBV28, the J call TRBJ2-7; TRBD2 agrees at 11 bases. The germline V gene encodes CDR1 MDHEN and CDR2 SYDVKM. There are 17 residues in the CDR3. V shed 5 bases and J 0 bases; nucleotides not matched to a gene: 9.

V and J are TRBV5-8 and TRBJ2-3; TRBD2 agrees at 7 bases. This CDR3 is 14 amino acids long. The germline V gene encodes CDR1 SGHTS and CDR2 YDEGEE. V lost 5 bases and J lost 0; bases outside the gene matches: 3. In DNA, the CDR3 is TGTGCCAGCAGGGTGACTAGCAGCACAGATACGCAGTATTTT. Translated: CASRVTSSTDTQYF. Full variable domain (outside the CDR3, taken from reference TRBV5-8 and TRBJ2-3): EAGVTQSPTHLIKTRGQQATLRCSPISGHTSVYWYQQALGLGLQFLLWYDEGEERNRGNFPPRFSGRQFPNYSSELNVNALELEDSALYLCASRVTSSTDTQYFGPGTRLTVL.

J is TRBJ2-5 and V is TRBV28; maybe TRBD2 (6 bases). Germline values: CDR1 MDHEN, CDR2 SYDVKM. The V and J ends lost 3 bases and 5 bases respectively, with 7 bases between them. This CDR3 has 12 residues. The CDR3 is CASSFAGETQYF. Here the CDR3 DNA reads TGTGCCAGCAGTTTCGCGGGGGAGACCCAGTACTTC.

The gene calls are TRBV9 and TRBJ1-4; D remains unclear. The CDR3 runs to 15 residues. Germline assignment: CDR1 SGDLS and CDR2 YYNGEE. The V end was cut by 3 bases, the J end by 3 bases, with 12 bases between. CDR3 region: CASSALDTPNEKLFF. The DNA for the CDR3 is TGTGCCAGCAGCGCGCTTGACACCCCTAATGAAAAACTGTTTTTT.

The chain links TRBV5-1 to TRBJ1-4; D gene ambiguous. The CDR3 is made up of 15 amino acids. The V end was cut by 1 base, the J end by 7 bases, with 14 bases between. Germline CDR1 is SGHRS and CDR2 is YFSETQ. In DNA, the CDR3 is TGCGCCAGCAGCTTGTCCGGGTCGGATGGTGAAAAACTGTTTTTT. Translating gives CASSLSGSDGEKLFF.

J is TRBJ2-5 and V is TRBV11-1; no definite D call. Germline lookup yields CDR1 SGHAT and CDR2 FQDESV (reference sequence). V gave up 5 bases and J gave up 5 bases, with 12 bases separating them. The CDR3 totals 13 residues. The CDR3 here is CASSQSARETQYF. CDR3 nucleotide sequence: TGTGCCAGCAGCCAAAGCGCGCGGGAGACCCAGTACTTC.

This clone showed up just a few times. This rearrangement joins TRBV18 to TRBJ1-1; D is unclear. Looked up from germline, CDR1 is KGHSH and CDR2 is LQKENI. The CDR3 consists of 13 residues. The germline V and J ends were trimmed by 2 bases and 2 bases, with 6 bases remaining between them. CDR3 protein: CASSPRLNTEAFF. The CDR3 DNA reads TGTGCCAGCTCACCAAGACTCAACACTGAAGCTTTCTTT. The whole variable domain, filled in from reference TRBV18 and TRBJ1-1, reads NAGVMQNPRHLVRRRGQEARLRCSPMKGHSHVYWYRQLPEEGLKFMVYLQKENIIDESGMPKERFSAEFPKEGPSILRIQQVVRGDSAAYFCASSPRLNTEAFFGQGTRLTVV.

V gene TRBV5-1 combines with J gene TRBJ1-1; the D gene is possibly TRBD1 (5 bases). The CDR3 runs 16 residues. Germline V CDR1 and CDR2: SGHRS, YFSETQ. The V and J ends lost 0 bases and 0 bases respectively, with 12 bases between them. CDR3 residues: CASSLGQSSLNTEAFF. The CDR3 region has the DNA TGCGCCAGCAGCTTGGGACAGTCCTCCTTGAACACTGAAGCTTTCTTT.

The chain uses TRBV18 and TRBJ1-1; 8 bases match TRBD1. With 3 bases clipped from V and 7 bases from J, the junction kept 7 bases outside the gene matches. CDR3 length: 14 residues. Looked up from germline, CDR1 is KGHSH and CDR2 is LQKENI. Here the CDR3 reads CASSPGQGGSEAFF. The CDR3 bases are TGTGCCAGCTCACCTGGACAGGGAGGCAGTGAAGCTTTCTTT.

This chain connects TRBV7-2 to TRBJ2-7; TRBD2 agrees at 9 bases. Trimming cost V 5 bases and J 0 bases; bases outside gene matches: 8. The CDR3 has 16 residues. The germline V gene encodes CDR1 SGHTA and CDR2 FQGNSA. The CDR3 here is CASSPGTSFPSYEQYF. In DNA form, the CDR3 reads TGTGCCAGCAGCCCAGGGACTAGCTTTCCCTCCTACGAGCAGTACTTC.

V and J are TRBV29-1 and TRBJ2-7; 8 nucleotides agree with TRBD2. This CDR3 has 12 amino acids. V shed 5 bases and J 5 bases; nucleotides not matched to a gene: 5. CDR1 and CDR2 (germline): SQVTM, ANQGSEA. As DNA, the CDR3 is TGCAGCGTTTACGGGAGGGGGGACGAGCAGTACTTC. Translated: CSVYGRGDEQYF.

This sequence joins TRBV30 and TRBJ2-7; D possibly corresponds to TRBD1 (5 bases). Germline loops: CDR1 GTSNPN, CDR2 SVGIG (reference sequence). The CDR3 consists of 13 residues. V lost 1 base to trimming and J lost 3 bases, with 10 bases between them. The CDR3 DNA reads TGTGCCTGGAGTGCCCAGGACAACTACGAGCAGTACTTC. This translates into CAWSAQDNYEQYF. The variable domain in full, completed from reference TRBV30 and TRBJ2-7, reads SQTIHQWPATLVQPVGSPLSLECTVEGTSNPNLYWYRQAAGRGLQLLFYSVGIGQISSEVPQNLSASRPQDRQFILSSKKLLLSDSGFYLCAWSAQDNYEQYFGPGTRLTVT.

This clone was observed a few times. V gene TRBV27 combines with J gene TRBJ2-3; D may be TRBD2 (7 bases). The CDR3 is 18 residues long. The V gene lost 5 bases and the J gene lost 3 bases, with 24 bases spanning the gap. Germline-derived CDR1 and CDR2 are MNHEY and SMNVEV (reference sequence). This CDR3 reads CASSPGAGVPSRTDTQYF. CDR3 coding DNA: TGTGCCAGCAGTCCGGGGGCGGGAGTTCCTTCACGTACAGATACGCAGTATTTT.

This sequence joins TRBV27 and TRBJ2-1; 8 bases match TRBD1. V gave up 4 bases and J gave up 3 bases; unmatched junction bases: 5. The CDR3 covers 15 residues. Germline V CDR1 and CDR2: MNHEY, SMNVEV (reference sequence). This CDR3 is CASSSGQENYNEQFF. The CDR3 DNA sequence: TGTGCCAGCAGTTCGGGACAGGAAAACTACAATGAGCAGTTCTTC.

The CDR3: CASSSSFSSGRKTQYF. CDR3 bases: TGTGCCAGCAGTTCATCCTTCTCCAGCGGGAGAAAGACCCAGTACTTC. The chain couples TRBV28 to TRBJ2-5; 8 bases are shared with TRBD2. The trim removed 4 bases at V and 6 bases at J, leaving 13 bases unmatched. This CDR3 has 16 amino acids. The germline V gene has CDR1 MDHEN and CDR2 SYDVKM.

This clone was found once. The V gene is TRBV28, the J gene TRBJ1-2; TRBD1 matches at 7 bases. In germline, CDR1 is MDHEN, CDR2 SYDVKM. With V trimmed by 5 bases and J by 1 base, 10 bases remained unmatched. The CDR3 length is 16 residues. The CDR3 spells CASSQPRDSINYGYTF. CDR3 DNA sequence: TGTGCCAGCAGTCAGCCCAGGGACAGCATTAACTATGGCTACACCTTC.

This clone is a singleton in its sample. This rearrangement joins TRBV18 to TRBJ2-1, with 10 bases aligning to TRBD2. CDR1 and CDR2 (germline): KGHSH, LQKENI. The CDR3 has 14 amino acids. V dropped 4 bases and J dropped 4; count of bases not matched to a gene: 1. CDR3 nucleotide sequence: TGTGCCAGCTCACGGACTAGCGGTTACAATGAGCAGTTCTTC. This translates into CASSRTSGYNEQFF.